The 23 T cell receptor beta chains below all came from one sample that was sequenced in a study of T cell repertoires in cytomegalovirus infection. TCRdb reprocessed the reads via MiXCR and lists one record per CDR3 protein. The table includes 500,000 or so distinct CDR3 sequences, about 15% detected once. Sequencing was carried out using CD8+ T cells from PBMCs. The origin of the receptors is a human donor in good health (CMV status not recorded). Some clones in this sample may be carry-over from other donors' samples.

V is TRBV5-1 and J is TRBJ2-3, with a tentative D call TRBD1 (6 bases). Trimming shortened V by 8 bases and J by 0 bases, and 10 bases separated the two germline ends. CDR3 length equals 13 residues. Germline CDR1 is SGHRS and CDR2 is YFSETQ. In DNA form, the CDR3 reads TGCGCCAGTGCAGGGGAAAGCACAGATACGCAGTATTTT. Protein: CASAGESTDTQYF. The full variable domain, in which reference TRBV5-1 and TRBJ2-3 provide the parts outside the CDR3, is KAGVTQTPRYLIKTRGQQVTLSCSPISGHRSVSWYQQTPGQGLQFLFEYFSETQRNKGNFPGRFSGRQFSNSRSEMNVSTLELGDSALYLCASAGESTDTQYFGPGTRLTVL.

The chain couples TRBV6-6 to TRBJ1-1; a weak D match, TRBD1 (6 bases). This CDR3 has 15 amino acids. Trimming removed 7 bases from V and 1 base from J, with 16 bases in between. Germline assignment: CDR1 MNHNY and CDR2 SVGAGI (reference sequence). The CDR3 region is CASIGSRGENTEAFF. CDR3 bases: TGTGCCAGCATCGGCTCGAGGGGGGAGAACACTGAAGCTTTCTTT.

About this clonotype: The junction and the germline gene differ at one end; a read error may be behind it. The chain employs TRBV7-9 and TRBJ2-5, with 8 bases lining up with TRBD2. In germline, CDR1 is SEHNR, CDR2 FQNEAQ (reference sequence). This CDR3 is 14 amino acids long. The CDR3 spells CTSSGGANQETQYF. CDR3 in DNA: TGTACCAGCAGCGGGGGCGCAAACCAAGAGACCCAGTACTTC. Full variable domain (outside the CDR3, taken from reference TRBV7-9 and TRBJ2-5): DTGVSQNPRHKITKRGQNVTFRCDPISEHNRLYWYRQTLGQGPEFLTYFQNEAQLEKSRLLSDRFSAERPKGSFSTLEIQRTEQGDSAMYLCTSSGGANQETQYFGPGTRLLVL.

This clonotype was counted only a few times. The rearrangement links TRBV4-1 to TRBJ1-1; D remains ambiguous. Germline CDR1 is MGHRA and CDR2 is YSYEKL. This CDR3 region has 13 residues. Trimming removed 2 bases from V and 1 base from J, with 5 bases in between. The CDR3 loop is CASSQLKNTEAFF. In DNA, the CDR3 is TGCGCCAGCAGCCAACTCAAGAACACTGAAGCTTTCTTT.

This clonotype was recorded many times. The V call is TRBV11-2, the J call TRBJ1-2; 8 positions agree with TRBD1. The trim removed 7 bases at V and 2 bases at J, leaving 3 bases unmatched. In germline, CDR1 is SGHAT, CDR2 FQNNGV. This CDR3 has 13 amino acids. The CDR3 DNA sequence: TGTGCCAGCACCCGACAGGGGAACTATGGCTACACCTTC. This sequence encodes CASTRQGNYGYTF.

This clonotype has ten or more counts. In DNA form, the CDR3 reads TGTGCCAGCAGTACTATAAGGACAGGGTCTCCAAACATTCAGTACTTC. Its translation: CASSTIRTGSPNIQYF. This rearrangement joins TRBV6-2 or TRBV6-3 to TRBJ2-4; 8 bases agree with TRBD1. The length of the CDR3 is 16 residues. Germline CDR1 is MNHEY and CDR2 is SVGEGT. The ends lost 5 bases at V and 6 bases at J; junction bases unmatched: 12.

The sample holds a few counts of this clonotype. The chain carries TRBV3-1 and TRBJ2-7, with unresolved D. CDR1 and CDR2 from the germline V gene are LGHDT and YNNKEL (reference sequence). With 8 bases removed from V and 3 bases from J, the gap between germline ends came to 11 bases. CDR3 length: 12 residues. CDR3 DNA sequence: TGTGCCAGCCTATCCCCCTTCTACGAGCAGTACTTC. Encoded protein: CASLSPFYEQYF.

The table lists this clonotype with a few counts. The V call is TRBV4-1, the J call TRBJ2-1; D perhaps matches TRBD1 (6 bases). Deletions cut 0 bases from V and 5 bases from J, with 8 bases between. Germline CDR1 and CDR2: MGHRA and YSYEKL. The CDR3 covers 14 residues. CDR3 sequence reads: CASSQEDRHNEQFF. The DNA for the CDR3 is TGCGCCAGCAGCCAAGAGGACAGACACAATGAGCAGTTCTTC.

This clonotype was detected a few times. DNA of the CDR3: TGTGCCAGCAGCCAAGATGTCAGCGCCGGACGGGGAGGCTACACCTTC. It translates to CASSQDVSAGRGGYTF. The rearrangement joins TRBV14 to TRBJ1-2; the D is unclear. The CDR3 spans 16 residues. V lost 0 bases and J lost 8, with 19 bases in between. Germline-derived CDR1 and CDR2 are SGHDN and FVKESK.

The chain has TRBV14 and TRBJ1-1; D is unresolved. V lost 0 bases and J 5 bases, leaving 7 bases between the germline ends. This CDR3 region has 13 residues. Germline CDR1 reads SGHDN; CDR2 reads FVKESK. CDR3 bases: TGTGCCAGCAGCCAAGATCGATCAACTGAAGCTTTCTTT. It specifies CASSQDRSTEAFF.

This clonotype was observed a handful of times. This chain links TRBV27 with TRBJ1-6, with 12 bases lining up with TRBD1. CDR1 and CDR2 from the germline V gene are MNHEY and SMNVEV (reference sequence). The CDR3 contains 17 residues. Trimming at V came to 2 bases and at J to 7 bases, leaving 6 bases not matched to a gene. In nucleotides, the CDR3 is TGTGCCAGCAGTTTACCCGGGACAGGGGGCATCAATTCACCCCTCCACTTT. Protein product: CASSLPGTGGINSPLHF.

This clonotype has just a few counts. V is TRBV20-1 and J is TRBJ2-7, with 9 nucleotides matching TRBD2. In germline, CDR1 is DFQATT, CDR2 SNEGSKA (reference sequence). V was clipped by 0 bases and J by 6 bases; unmatched bases: 9. CDR3 length equals 15 residues. CDR3 sequence: CSARDGGLASPEQYF. Here the CDR3 DNA reads TGCAGTGCTAGAGATGGGGGACTAGCTTCCCCCGAGCAGTACTTC.

The J gene is TRBJ1-5, the V gene TRBV4-1; D might be TRBD1 (6 bases). The CDR3 is 16 amino acids. Germline V gene data show CDR1 as MGHRA and CDR2 as YSYEKL. Deletions cut 3 bases from V and 13 bases from J, with 25 bases between. DNA for the CDR3: TGCGCCAGCAGCCAGACAGTCCGGGACACCAATCAGACACAGCATTTT. It codes for CASSQTVRDTNQTQHF.

This sequence joins TRBV7-9 and TRBJ2-1, with TRBD2 as a possible D gene (6 bases). Deletions cut 5 bases from V and 4 bases from J, with 12 bases between. The CDR3 covers 14 residues. In germline, CDR1 is SEHNR, CDR2 FQNEAQ (reference sequence). The CDR3 nucleotides read TGTGCCAGCAGCGGTAGCGGTAGATACAATGAGCAGTTCTTC. Translating it yields CASSGSGRYNEQFF.

The V call is TRBV9, the J call TRBJ2-1; D gene ambiguous. Trimming took 3 bases from V and 0 from J, leaving 7 bases between them. Germline CDR1 reads SGDLS; CDR2 reads YYNGEE. There are 14 residues in the CDR3. The CDR3 nucleotides are TGTGCCAGCAGCGGTGTAAGCTCCTACAATGAGCAGTTCTTC. Translated, it gives CASSGVSSYNEQFF.

The V call is TRBV4-1, the J call TRBJ2-3, with D perhaps matching TRBD2 (5 bases). Trimming removed 0 bases at V and 8 bases at J, with 12 bases between. Germline lookup yields CDR1 MGHRA and CDR2 YSYEKL. The CDR3 covers 14 residues. CDR3 in amino acids: CASSQEAVAGTQYF. Written as DNA, the CDR3 is TGCGCCAGCAGCCAAGAAGCGGTGGCGGGTACGCAGTATTTT.

This chain joins TRBV27 and TRBJ1-1; perhaps TRBD1 as D (5 bases). CDR1 is MNHEY and CDR2 is SMNVEV in the germline V gene (reference sequence). The CDR3 loop spans 11 amino acids. The V end lost 8 bases, the J end lost 10 bases, and 14 bases lay between the germline ends. CDR3 bases: TGTGCCAGCGTTGGCCGTAGGGGAGCTTTCTTT. Protein: CASVGRRGAFF.

This clonotype was detected many times. This chain uses TRBV7-9 with TRBJ1-6, with 9 bases lining up with TRBD1. This CDR3 spans 17 amino acids. Unmatched junction bases numbered 5, after V lost 4 bases and J lost 1 base. The V gene's germline CDR1 is SEHNR and CDR2 FQNEAQ (reference sequence). CDR3 region: CASSSSGQGSYNSPLHF. The CDR3 DNA reads as TGTGCCAGCAGCTCTAGTGGACAGGGGTCCTATAATTCACCCCTCCACTTT.

In its sample, this clonotype was seen many times. The V call is TRBV7-9, the J call TRBJ2-1; 7 bases map to TRBD2. The CDR3 has 13 residues. The V gene end was trimmed by 11 bases and the J gene end by 4 bases; junction bases not matched to a gene: 8. The germline CDR1 and CDR2 sequences are SEHNR and FQNEAQ (reference sequence). The CDR3 spells CAGGTGRYNEQFF. The DNA of the CDR3 is TGTGCCGGGGGGACCGGGAGGTACAATGAGCAGTTCTTC.

This clonotype has a count of ten or more. The V and J genes are TRBV7-3 and TRBJ2-3; 8 bases match TRBD1. V shed 2 bases and J 4 bases; nucleotides not matched to a gene: 8. The CDR3 has 16 residues. Germline values: CDR1 SGHTA, CDR2 FQGTGA. The CDR3 coding sequence is TGTGCCAGCAGCTTACAACCGGGACAGGAGCCAGATACGCAGTATTTT. Translating it yields CASSLQPGQEPDTQYF.

The rearrangement links TRBV9 to TRBJ2-1; D may be TRBD1 (5 bases). The CDR3 totals 14 residues. Germline lookup yields CDR1 SGDLS and CDR2 YYNGEE. The germline V and J ends were trimmed by 0 bases and 6 bases, with 10 bases remaining between them. The CDR3 DNA reads TGTGCCAGCAGCGTAGCCGGCACAGGCAATGAGCAGTTCTTC. Encoded protein: CASSVAGTGNEQFF.

CDR3 nucleotides: TGTGCCAGCAGTTTATTACTACTAGCGGGAGGTTACAATGAGCAGTTCTTC. The encoded protein is CASSLLLLAGGYNEQFF. The gene calls are TRBV28 and TRBJ2-1, with 12 positions matching TRBD2. Per the germline V gene, CDR1 is MDHEN and CDR2 is SYDVKM. The CDR3 totals 17 residues. With V trimmed by 1 base and J by 4 bases, 5 bases remained unmatched.

V usage is TRBV7-9 and J usage is TRBJ2-2, with a weak D call TRBD1 (6 bases). This CDR3 has 13 residues. Looked up from germline, CDR1 is SEHNR and CDR2 is FQNEAQ (reference sequence). With 10 bases removed from V and 5 bases from J, the gap between germline ends came to 14 bases. The DNA for the CDR3 is TGTGCCACCACAGGGAGAGGGACCGGGGAGCTGTTTTTT. This translates into CATTGRGTGELFF.